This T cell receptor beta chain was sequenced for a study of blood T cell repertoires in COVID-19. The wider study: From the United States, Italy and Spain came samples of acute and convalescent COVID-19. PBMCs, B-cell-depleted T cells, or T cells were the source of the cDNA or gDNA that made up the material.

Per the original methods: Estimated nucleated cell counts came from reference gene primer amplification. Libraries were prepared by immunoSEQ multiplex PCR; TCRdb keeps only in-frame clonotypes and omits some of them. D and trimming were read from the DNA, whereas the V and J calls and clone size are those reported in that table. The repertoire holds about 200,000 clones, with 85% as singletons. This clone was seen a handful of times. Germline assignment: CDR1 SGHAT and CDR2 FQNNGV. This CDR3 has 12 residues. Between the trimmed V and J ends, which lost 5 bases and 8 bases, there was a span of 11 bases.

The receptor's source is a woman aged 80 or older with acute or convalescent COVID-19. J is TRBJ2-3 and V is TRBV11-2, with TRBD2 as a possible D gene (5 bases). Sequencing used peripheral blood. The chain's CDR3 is CASSPSTSTQYF. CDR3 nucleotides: TGTGCCAGCAGCCCTAGCACCAGTACGCAGTATTTT.